This T cell receptor beta chain emerged from a study of CD4+ T cells in melanoma (dated by TCRdb to between 2021 and 2024). Regarding the complete study: Neoantigen-specific CD4+ T cells in human melanoma were what the study investigated.

On the study overall, not on this receptor specifically: Neoantigen-specific CD4+ T cells were reported to be correlated with the function of CD8+ T cells, macrophages and B cells. Neoantigen-specific CD4+ T cells in melanoma were reported to have a range of differentiation states.

Donors were patients with melanoma. To prepare the library, the immunoSEQ multiplex PCR assay was applied. This immuneACCESS table, as held by TCRdb, lists in-frame sequences with V and J called but not all clones. Of the missing ones, under half trace to an unresolved V gene in checked studies; the others have no known cause. Present in this sample are some 47,000 clones, approximately 89% of which were seen just once. In total, the top ten clones hold roughly 12% of the sample. About this clone itself: The specificity of this receptor is unknown. The input lacks base qualities; no much larger clone sits a single base away.

The TCR originated in a human donor with melanoma. The sample consisted of peripheral blood.

In nucleotides, the sequence is TGTGCCTGGAGGGGGGGAGGCTATGGCTACACCTTC. Its coded protein is CAWRGGGYGYTF. This chain joins TRBV30 to TRBJ1-2, with TRBD1 tentatively as D gene (5 bases match). CDR1 and CDR2 are drawn from the germline V gene (reference sequence): GTSNPN, SVGIG. Including the terminal cysteine and phenylalanine, the CDR3 comprises 12 residues. Here the CDR3 DNA is all that survives: 36 bases in frame from base 1. V is cut by 3 bases and J by 4 bases, and the space between the germline ends is 9 bases.